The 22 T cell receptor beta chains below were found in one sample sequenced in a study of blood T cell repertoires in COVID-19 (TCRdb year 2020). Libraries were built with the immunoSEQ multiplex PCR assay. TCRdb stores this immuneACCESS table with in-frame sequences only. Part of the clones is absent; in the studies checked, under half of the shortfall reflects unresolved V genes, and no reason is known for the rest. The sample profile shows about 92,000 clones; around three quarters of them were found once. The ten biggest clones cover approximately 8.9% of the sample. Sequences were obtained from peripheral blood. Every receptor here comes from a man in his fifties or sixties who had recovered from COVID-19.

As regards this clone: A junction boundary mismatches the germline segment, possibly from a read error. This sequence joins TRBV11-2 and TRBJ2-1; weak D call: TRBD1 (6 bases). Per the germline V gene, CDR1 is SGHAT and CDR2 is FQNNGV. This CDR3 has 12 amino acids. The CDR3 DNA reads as TGTGCCAGCAGCTTAGGGGGGCAGGGTGGGGTCTTC. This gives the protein CASSLGGQGGVF.

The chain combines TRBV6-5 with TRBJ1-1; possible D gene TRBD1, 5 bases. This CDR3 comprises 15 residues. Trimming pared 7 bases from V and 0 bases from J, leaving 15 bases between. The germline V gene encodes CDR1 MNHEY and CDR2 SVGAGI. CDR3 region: CASTLNRQLNTEAFF. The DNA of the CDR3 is TGTGCCAGCACCTTGAACAGGCAACTGAACACTGAAGCTTTCTTT.

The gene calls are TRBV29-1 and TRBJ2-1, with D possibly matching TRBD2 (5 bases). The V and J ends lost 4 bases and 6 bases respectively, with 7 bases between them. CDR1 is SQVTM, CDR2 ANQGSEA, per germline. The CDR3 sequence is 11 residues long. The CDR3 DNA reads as TGCAGCGTTGTGCGGGCCAATGAGCAGTTCTTC. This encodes CSVVRANEQFF.

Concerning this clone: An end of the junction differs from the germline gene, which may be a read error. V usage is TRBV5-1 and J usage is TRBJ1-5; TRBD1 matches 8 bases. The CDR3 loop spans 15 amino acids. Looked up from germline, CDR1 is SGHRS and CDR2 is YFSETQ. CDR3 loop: CASRLDRERHQPQHF. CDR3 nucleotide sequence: TGCGCCAGCAGGTTGGACAGGGAACGGCATCAGCCCCAGCATTTT.

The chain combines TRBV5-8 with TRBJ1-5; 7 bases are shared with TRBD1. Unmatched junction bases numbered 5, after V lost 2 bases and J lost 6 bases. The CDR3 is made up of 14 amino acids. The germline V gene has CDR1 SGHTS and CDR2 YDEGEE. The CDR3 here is CASSFMTGSQPQHF. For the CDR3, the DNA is TGTGCCAGCAGCTTTATGACAGGGAGTCAGCCCCAGCATTTT. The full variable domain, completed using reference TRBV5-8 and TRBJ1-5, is EAGVTQSPTHLIKTRGQQATLRCSPISGHTSVYWYQQALGLGLQFLLWYDEGEERNRGNFPPRFSGRQFPNYSSELNVNALELEDSALYLCASSFMTGSQPQHFGDGTRLSIL.

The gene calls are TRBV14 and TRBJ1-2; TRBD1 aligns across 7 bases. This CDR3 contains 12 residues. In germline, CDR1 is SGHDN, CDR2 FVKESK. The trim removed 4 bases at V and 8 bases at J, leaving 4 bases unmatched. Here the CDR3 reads CASSLDRRGYTF. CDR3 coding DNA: TGTGCCAGCAGCCTGGACAGGAGGGGCTACACCTTC.

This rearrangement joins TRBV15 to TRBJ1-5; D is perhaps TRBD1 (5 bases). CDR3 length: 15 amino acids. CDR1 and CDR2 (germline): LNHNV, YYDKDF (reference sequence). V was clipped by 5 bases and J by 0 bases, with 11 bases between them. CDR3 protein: CATSPDGGSNQPQHF. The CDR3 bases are TGTGCCACCAGCCCAGACGGGGGTAGCAATCAGCCCCAGCATTTT.

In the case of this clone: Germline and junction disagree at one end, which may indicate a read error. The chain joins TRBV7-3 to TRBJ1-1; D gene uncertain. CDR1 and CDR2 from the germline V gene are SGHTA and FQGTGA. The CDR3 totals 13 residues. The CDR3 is CASSAIRGGPRSF. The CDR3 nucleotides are TGTGCCAGCAGCGCCATACGTGGAGGCCCTCGTTCCTTT.

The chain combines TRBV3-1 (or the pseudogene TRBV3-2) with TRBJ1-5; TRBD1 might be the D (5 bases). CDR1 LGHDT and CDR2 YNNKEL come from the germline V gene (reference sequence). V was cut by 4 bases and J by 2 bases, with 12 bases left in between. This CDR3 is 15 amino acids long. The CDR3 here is CASSLTSGGNQPQHF. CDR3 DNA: TGTGCCAGCAGCCTGACCTCGGGGGGCAATCAGCCCCAGCATTTT.

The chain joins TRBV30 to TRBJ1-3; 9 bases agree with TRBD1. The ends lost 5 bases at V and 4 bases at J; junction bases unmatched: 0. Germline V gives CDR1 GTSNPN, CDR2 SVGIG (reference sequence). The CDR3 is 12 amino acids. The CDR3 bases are TGTGCCTGGGGACAGGGGGGAAACACCATATATTTT. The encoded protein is CAWGQGGNTIYF.

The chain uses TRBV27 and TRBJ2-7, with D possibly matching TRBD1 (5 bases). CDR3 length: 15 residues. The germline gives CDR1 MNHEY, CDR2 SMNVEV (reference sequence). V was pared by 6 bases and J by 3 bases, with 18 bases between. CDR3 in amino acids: CASSQSRVRIYEQYF. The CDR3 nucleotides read TGTGCCAGCAGCCAAAGCAGGGTCCGGATCTACGAGCAGTACTTC.

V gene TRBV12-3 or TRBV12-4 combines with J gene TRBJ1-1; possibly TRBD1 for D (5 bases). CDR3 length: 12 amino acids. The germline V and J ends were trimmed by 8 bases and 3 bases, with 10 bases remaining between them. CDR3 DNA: TGTGCCAGCGGAGGGACGGACACTGAAGCTTTCTTT. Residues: CASGGTDTEAFF.

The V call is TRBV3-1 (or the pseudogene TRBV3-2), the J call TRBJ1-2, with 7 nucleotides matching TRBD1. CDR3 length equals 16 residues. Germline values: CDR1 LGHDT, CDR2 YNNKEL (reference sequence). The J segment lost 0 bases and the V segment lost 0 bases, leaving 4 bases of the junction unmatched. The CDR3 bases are TGTGCCAGCAGCCAAGAGGGACAGTTAGCTAACTATGGCTACACCTTC. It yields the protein CASSQEGQLANYGYTF.

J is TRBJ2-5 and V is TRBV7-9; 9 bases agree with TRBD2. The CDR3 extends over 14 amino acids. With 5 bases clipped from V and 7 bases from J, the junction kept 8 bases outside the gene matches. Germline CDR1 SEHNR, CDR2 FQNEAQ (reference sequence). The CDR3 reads CASSPSGVPGTQYF. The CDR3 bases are TGTGCCAGCAGCCCTAGCGGGGTTCCTGGGACCCAGTACTTC.

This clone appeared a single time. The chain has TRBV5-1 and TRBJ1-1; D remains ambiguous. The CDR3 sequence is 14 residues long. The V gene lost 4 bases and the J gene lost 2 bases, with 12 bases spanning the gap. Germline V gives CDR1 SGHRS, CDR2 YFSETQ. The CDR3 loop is CASSPLPGNTEAFF. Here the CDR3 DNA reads TGCGCCAGCAGCCCACTACCGGGAAACACTGAAGCTTTCTTT.

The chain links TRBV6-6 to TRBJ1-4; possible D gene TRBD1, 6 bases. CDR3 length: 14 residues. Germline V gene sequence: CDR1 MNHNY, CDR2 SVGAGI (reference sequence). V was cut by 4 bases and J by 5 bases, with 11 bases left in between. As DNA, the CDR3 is TGTGCCAGCAGTTTCGGACAGAAAAATGAAAAACTGTTTTTT. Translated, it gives CASSFGQKNEKLFF.

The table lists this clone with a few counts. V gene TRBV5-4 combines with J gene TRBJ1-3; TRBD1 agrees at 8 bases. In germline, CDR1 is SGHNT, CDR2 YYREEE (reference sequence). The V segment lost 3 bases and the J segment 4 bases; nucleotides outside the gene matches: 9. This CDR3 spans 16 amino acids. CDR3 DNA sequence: TGTGCCAGCAGCTCAGGGGGCGGAATTTCCGGAAACACCATATATTTT. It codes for CASSSGGGISGNTIYF. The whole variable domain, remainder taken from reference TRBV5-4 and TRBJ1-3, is ETGVTQSPTHLIKTRGQQVTLRCSSQSGHNTVSWYQQALGQGPQFIFQYYREEENGRGNFPPRFSGLQFPNYSSELNVNALELDDSALYLCASSSGGGISGNTIYFGEGSWLTVV.

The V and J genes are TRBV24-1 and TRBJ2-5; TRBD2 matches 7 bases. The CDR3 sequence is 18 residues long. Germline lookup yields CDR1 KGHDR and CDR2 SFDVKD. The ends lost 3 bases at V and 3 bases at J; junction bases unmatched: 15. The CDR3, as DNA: TGTGCCACCAGTGATACACGTTTTGCGGCGGGAGAAAAAGAGACCCAGTACTTC. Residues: CATSDTRFAAGEKETQYF.

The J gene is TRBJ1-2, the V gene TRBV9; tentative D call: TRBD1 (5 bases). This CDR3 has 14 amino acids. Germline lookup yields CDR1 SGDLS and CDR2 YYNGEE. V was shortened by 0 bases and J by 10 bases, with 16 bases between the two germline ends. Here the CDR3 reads CASSVGVGDFLYTF. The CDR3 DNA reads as TGTGCCAGCAGCGTAGGGGTGGGGGACTTCCTCTACACCTTC.

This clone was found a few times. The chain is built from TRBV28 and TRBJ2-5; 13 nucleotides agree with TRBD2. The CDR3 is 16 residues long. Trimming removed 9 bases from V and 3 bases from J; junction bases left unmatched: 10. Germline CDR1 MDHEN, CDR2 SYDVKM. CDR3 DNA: TGTGCCAGTAAAACTAGCGGGAGGGCCCAGAAAGAGACCCAGTACTTC. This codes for CASKTSGRAQKETQYF.

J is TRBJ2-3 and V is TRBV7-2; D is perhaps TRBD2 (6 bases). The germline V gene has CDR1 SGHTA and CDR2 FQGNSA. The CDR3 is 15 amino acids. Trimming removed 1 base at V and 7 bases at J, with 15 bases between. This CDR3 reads CASSLGPGVKYTQYF. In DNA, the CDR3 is TGTGCCAGCAGCTTAGGTCCGGGAGTCAAATATACGCAGTATTTT.

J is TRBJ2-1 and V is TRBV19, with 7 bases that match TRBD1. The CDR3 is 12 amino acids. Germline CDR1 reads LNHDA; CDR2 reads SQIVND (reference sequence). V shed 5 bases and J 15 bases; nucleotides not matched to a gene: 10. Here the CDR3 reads CASSPQTGFRFF. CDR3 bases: TGTGCCAGTAGTCCCCAGACAGGGTTTAGGTTCTTC.